This entry lists 27 T cell receptor beta chains sequenced from one sample in a study of control samples from healthy donors and cancer patients. The method was immunoSEQ multiplex PCR; TCRdb's version includes in-frame clones alone and lacks a portion of them. The sample gives 150,000 to 200,000 clones, 70% to 90% of which show up once; nearly 5% is in the top ten. Sequences were obtained from blood. Every receptor here comes from a woman between 25 and 40 years old in good health.

The chain links TRBV5-1 to TRBJ2-3; 16 bases fit TRBD2. J gave up 5 bases and V 4 bases, and 7 bases lay outside the gene matches. Looked up from germline, CDR1 is SGHRS and CDR2 is YFSETQ. CDR3 size: 17 residues. The CDR3 sequence is CASSPGTSGRVRDTQYF. CDR3 in DNA: TGCGCCAGCAGCCCAGGGACTAGCGGGAGGGTGAGAGATACGCAGTATTTT.

This sequence joins TRBV6-5 and TRBJ1-5; no reliable D call. There are 15 residues in the CDR3. Germline CDR1 is MNHEY and CDR2 is SVGAGI. V was pared by 0 bases and J by 5 bases, with 11 bases between. CDR3 sequence: CASSYSGRSDQPQHF. CDR3 coding DNA: TGTGCCAGCAGTTACTCGGGCCGGAGCGATCAGCCCCAGCATTTT.

The chain couples TRBV5-1 to TRBJ2-7, with 11 bases matching TRBD2. V shed 0 bases, J shed 0 bases, and the junction held 5 bases outside the gene matches. The length of the CDR3 is 17 residues. From germline, CDR1 is SGHRS and CDR2 YFSETQ. CDR3 in DNA: TGCGCCAGCAGCTTGGCACTAGCGGGAGAGTCCTCCTACGAGCAGTACTTC. Amino acid sequence: CASSLALAGESSYEQYF.

The chain uses TRBV4-1 and TRBJ1-5, with no clear D. The CDR3 consists of 15 residues. The V gene's germline CDR1 is MGHRA and CDR2 YSYEKL. Trimming pared 0 bases from V and 0 bases from J, leaving 6 bases between. The CDR3 loop is CASSQEDDSNQPQHF. The CDR3 nucleotides read TGCGCCAGCAGCCAAGAGGACGATAGCAATCAGCCCCAGCATTTT.

The V call is TRBV5-4, the J call TRBJ1-1; D unclear. V gave up 4 bases and J gave up 0 bases, with 19 bases separating them. This CDR3 spans 17 amino acids. Per germline, CDR1 SGHNT and CDR2 YYREEE (reference sequence). Written as DNA, the CDR3 is TGTGCCAGCAGCCCACTGGGCACCCGAGGTTTGAACACTGAAGCTTTCTTT. It yields the protein CASSPLGTRGLNTEAFF.

The chain joins TRBV11-2 to TRBJ2-3, with unresolved D. The germline V gene has CDR1 SGHAT and CDR2 FQNNGV. This CDR3 has 14 residues. Between the trimmed V and J ends, which lost 6 bases and 4 bases, there was a span of 14 bases. The CDR3 protein is CASRGADESDTQYF. In DNA form, the CDR3 reads TGTGCCAGCAGGGGCGCAGATGAGTCAGATACGCAGTATTTT.

The chain joins TRBV7-2 to TRBJ1-5; TRBD1 matches 8 bases. V was pared by 1 base and J by 10 bases, with 3 bases of the junction left unmatched. The germline gives CDR1 SGHTA, CDR2 FQGNSA. This CDR3 comprises 13 residues. The CDR3 loop reads CASSLGGQGPQHF. The CDR3 nucleotides read TGTGCCAGCAGCTTAGGTGGACAGGGTCCCCAGCATTTT.

V usage is TRBV2 and J usage is TRBJ2-3, with D tentatively TRBD2 (5 bases). Germline V gene lookup returns CDR1 SNHLY and CDR2 FYNNEI. This CDR3 spans 15 amino acids. The germline V and J ends were trimmed by 7 bases and 3 bases, with 17 bases remaining between them. CDR3 residues: CASNQLSRGTDTQYF. The CDR3, as DNA: TGTGCCAGCAACCAGCTGTCACGGGGAACAGATACGCAGTATTTT. The full variable domain, rest sourced from reference TRBV2 and TRBJ2-3, is EPEVTQTPSHQVTQMGQEVILRCVPISNHLYFYWYRQILGQKVEFLVSFYNNEISEKSEIFDDQFSVERPDGSNFTLKIRSTKLEDSAMYFCASNQLSRGTDTQYFGPGTRLTVL.

The CDR3 DNA reads as TGTGCCAGCAGCCCTCGAGAGAGGGGGAGAACCACAGATACGCAGTATTTT. Amino acid sequence: CASSPRERGRTTDTQYF. The chain couples TRBV9 to TRBJ2-3; D perhaps matches TRBD1 (6 bases). The V gene's germline CDR1 is SGDLS and CDR2 YYNGEE. This CDR3 has 17 amino acids. V lost 4 bases to trimming and J lost 2 bases, with 20 bases between them.

The CDR3: CASSPRGTQPQHF. The CDR3 coding sequence is TGTGCCAGCAGTCCCCGGGGGACTCAGCCCCAGCATTTT. V gene TRBV6-5 combines with J gene TRBJ1-5, with D possibly being TRBD1 (5 bases). The CDR3 is made up of 13 amino acids. V gave up 5 bases and J gave up 6 bases, with 11 bases separating them. Per germline, CDR1 MNHEY and CDR2 SVGAGI.

The chain links TRBV4-1 to TRBJ1-5; a possible D gene is TRBD1 (5 bases). The CDR3 sequence is 17 residues long. Germline V gives CDR1 MGHRA, CDR2 YSYEKL. Deletions cut 3 bases from V and 1 base from J, with 16 bases between. The CDR3 loop is CASSQGGQISSNQPQHF. In DNA form, the CDR3 reads TGCGCCAGCAGCCAGGGCGGACAAATTAGCAGCAATCAGCCCCAGCATTTT.

The chain carries TRBV7-9 and TRBJ1-2, with D uncertain. V dropped 2 bases and J dropped 3 bases, with 10 bases sitting between them. From germline, CDR1 is SEHNR and CDR2 FQNEAQ (reference sequence). This CDR3 has 14 amino acids. CDR3: CASSLTRSDYGYTF. The CDR3 DNA follows: TGTGCCAGCAGCTTAACCCGATCCGACTATGGCTACACCTTC.

The genes are TRBV28 and TRBJ2-7; 8 bases align to TRBD2. Germline CDR1 is MDHEN and CDR2 is SYDVKM. V trimming: 5 bases; J trimming: 3 bases; junction bases outside the gene matches: 6. The CDR3 totals 14 residues. CDR3 in amino acids: CASSLGLADYEQYF. CDR3 nucleotides: TGTGCCAGCAGTCTAGGACTAGCAGACTACGAGCAGTACTTC.

This clone came up once. The chain combines TRBV2 with TRBJ2-1; 8 nucleotides align to TRBD1. Trimming removed 6 bases from V and 10 bases from J; junction bases left unmatched: 5. From germline, CDR1 is SNHLY and CDR2 FYNNEI. The CDR3 runs 12 residues. The CDR3 protein is CASRSSGGEQFF. The CDR3, as DNA: TGTGCCAGCAGATCCTCAGGGGGCGAGCAGTTCTTC.

In its sample, this clone was seen a few times. The CDR3 bases are TGTGCCAGCAGCTTGCAGGGCCTTGGACAGCCCCAGCATTTT. Protein: CASSLQGLGQPQHF. This chain connects TRBV5-4 to TRBJ1-5; possible D gene TRBD1, 5 bases. In germline, CDR1 is SGHNT, CDR2 YYREEE (reference sequence). Trimming removed 1 base at V and 7 bases at J, with 12 bases between. The CDR3 loop spans 14 amino acids.

The chain is built from TRBV2 and TRBJ2-7; no definite D call. The CDR3 has 13 residues. V was clipped by 5 bases and J by 1 base, with 9 bases between them. Germline CDR1 is SNHLY and CDR2 is FYNNEI. The CDR3 loop reads CASSRTYSYEQYF. CDR3 DNA sequence: TGTGCCAGCAGTCGGACGTATTCCTACGAGCAGTACTTC.

The chain uses TRBV19 and TRBJ2-5, with a tentative D call TRBD1 (5 bases). The CDR3 has 14 residues. With 5 bases removed from V and 2 bases from J, the gap between germline ends came to 12 bases. Germline values: CDR1 LNHDA, CDR2 SQIVND (reference sequence). The DNA for the CDR3 is TGTGCCAGTAGTCTGCCGGACATTCAAGAGACCCAGTACTTC. This sequence encodes CASSLPDIQETQYF. Using reference TRBV19 and TRBJ2-5 for the parts outside the CDR3, the full variable domain is DGGITQSPKYLFRKEGQNVTLSCEQNLNHDAMYWYRQDPGQGLRLIYYSQIVNDFQKGDIAEGYSVSREKKESFPLTVTSAQKNPTAFYLCASSLPDIQETQYFGPGTRLLVL.

V usage is TRBV7-9 and J usage is TRBJ1-1; a possible D gene is TRBD1 (6 bases). Trimming left V 4 bases short and J 5 bases short, with 17 bases between. Germline loops: CDR1 SEHNR, CDR2 FQNEAQ (reference sequence). CDR3 length: 15 residues. The CDR3 DNA follows: TGTGCCAGCAGCTCCGAGCGGGGGCGATATACTGAAGCTTTCTTT. This sequence encodes CASSSERGRYTEAFF.

The J gene is TRBJ1-2, the V gene TRBV5-6, with 7 positions matching TRBD1. Trimming cost V 3 bases and J 1 base; bases outside gene matches: 6. Germline V gives CDR1 SGHDT, CDR2 YYEEEE. The length of the CDR3 is 15 residues. CDR3 sequence reads: CASSSGQLYNYGYTF. The DNA for the CDR3 is TGTGCCAGCAGCTCGGGACAGCTGTATAACTATGGCTACACCTTC.

The rearrangement links TRBV6-5 to TRBJ1-1; D possibly corresponds to TRBD1 (5 bases). Looked up from germline, CDR1 is MNHEY and CDR2 is SVGAGI. The CDR3 has 13 amino acids. V was pared by 11 bases and J by 5 bases, with 18 bases between. In DNA, the CDR3 is TGTGCCGGAACCCGGGACCTACAGACTGAAGCTTTCTTT. It is translated as CAGTRDLQTEAFF.

The chain couples TRBV28 to TRBJ2-3, with a possible D match to TRBD2 (5 bases). This CDR3 has 16 amino acids. Trimming shortened V by 6 bases and J by 0 bases, and 16 bases separated the two germline ends. The germline V gene has CDR1 MDHEN and CDR2 SYDVKM. CDR3 loop: CASSFWGSGSTDTQYF. The CDR3 DNA is TGTGCCAGCAGCTTTTGGGGATCGGGAAGCACAGATACGCAGTATTTT.

The chain uses TRBV18 and TRBJ2-7, with D perhaps assigned TRBD1 or TRBD2 (5 bases each). Trimming left V 4 bases short and J 6 bases short, with 10 bases between. CDR3 length: 12 amino acids. In germline, CDR1 is KGHSH, CDR2 LQKENI. CDR3 in amino acids: CASSQAGSEQYV. The CDR3 DNA sequence: TGTGCCAGCTCACAGGCAGGGAGCGAGCAGTACGTC.

The chain has TRBV6-5 and TRBJ2-3, with a possible D match to TRBD2 (6 bases). CDR3 length: 12 residues. Germline assignment: CDR1 MNHEY and CDR2 SVGAGI. The ends were cut back, 7 bases at V and 3 bases at J, with 8 bases in the middle. This CDR3 reads CASTGVTDTQYF. The CDR3 nucleotides read TGTGCCAGCACGGGGGTGACAGATACGCAGTATTTT.

The chain uses TRBV5-1 and TRBJ1-1; D gene ambiguous. V was cut by 1 base and J by 0 bases, with 10 bases left in between. Germline CDR1 and CDR2: SGHRS and YFSETQ. The CDR3 totals 15 residues. The CDR3 reads CASSLSGRLNTEAFF. CDR3 DNA sequence: TGCGCCAGCAGCTTGAGTGGCAGGCTGAACACTGAAGCTTTCTTT.

The rearrangement links TRBV19 to TRBJ1-1; D remains unclear. Trimming took off 1 base at V and 7 bases at J, with 10 bases between the two ends. The germline V gene has CDR1 LNHDA and CDR2 SQIVND (reference sequence). The CDR3 loop spans 13 amino acids. The CDR3 loop is CASSIVAGGEAFF. CDR3 DNA: TGTGCCAGTAGTATAGTTGCGGGCGGTGAAGCTTTCTTT.

About this clone: Distinct nucleotide sequences in the sample also encode this CDR3. This rearrangement joins TRBV11-2 to TRBJ2-7; D remains ambiguous. V was shortened by 1 base and J by 1 base, with 5 bases between the two germline ends. Germline values: CDR1 SGHAT, CDR2 FQNNGV. The CDR3 length is 13 residues. DNA for the CDR3: TGTGCCAGCAGCTTAGGACGTTCCTACGAGCAGTACTTC. This translates into CASSLGRSYEQYF.

The J gene is TRBJ1-2, the V gene TRBV9; tentatively, D is TRBD1 (5 bases). The CDR3 is 14 residues long. Germline CDR1 and CDR2: SGDLS and YYNGEE. V lost 4 bases to trimming and J lost 6 bases, with 16 bases between them. CDR3 protein: CASSPSTGENGYTF. DNA of the CDR3: TGTGCCAGCAGCCCAAGCACGGGGGAAAATGGCTACACCTTC.